Listed below are T cell receptor beta chains from one sample, sequenced in a study of T cells after somatic rescue of genetic block. Profiled with immunoSEQ multiplex PCR; TCRdb holds only in-frame clones, not every one. The sample yields 110,000 or so clones, 75% to 95% seen once. The sequenced sample consisted of peripheral blood mononuclear cells (PBMCs). Source of these receptors: a woman aged 18-30 years. Both conserved end residues are part of each CDR3. A D gene is named only where the DNA matches it firmly. The size of a clone is reported for some rows only, either as once, few or many, or as a class for expanded clones.

D gene: TRBD1
V gene: TRBV5-1
J gene: TRBJ1-1
clone size: .
CDR3 protein: CASSLGTGDTEAFF
CDR3 DNA: TGCGCCAGCAGCTTGGGGACAGGGGACACTGAAGCTTTCTTT

D gene: .
V gene: TRBV6-6
J gene: TRBJ1-5
clone size: .
CDR3 protein: CASSYLNQPQHF
CDR3 DNA: TGTGCCAGCAGTTACCTAAATCAGCCCCAGCATTTT

D gene: .
V gene: TRBV5-1
J gene: TRBJ2-5
clone size: .
CDR3 protein: CASSLVSETQYF
CDR3 DNA: TGCGCCAGCAGCTTGGTTAGCGAGACCCAGTACTTC

D gene: .
V gene: TRBV7-9
J gene: TRBJ1-1
clone size: once
CDR3 protein: CASSFWTLPNTEAFF
CDR3 DNA: TGTGCCAGCAGCTTCTGGACCTTACCGAACACTGAAGCTTTCTTT

D gene: .
V gene: TRBV4-1
J gene: TRBJ1-2
clone size: .
CDR3 protein: CASSQHSQGNYGYTF
CDR3 DNA: TGCGCCAGCAGCCAACATTCACAGGGAAACTATGGCTACACCTTC

D gene: TRBD2
V gene: TRBV6-6
J gene: TRBJ2-7
clone size: .
CDR3 protein: CASSYGTSGGYEQYF
CDR3 DNA: TGTGCCAGCAGTTACGGGACTAGCGGGGGCTACGAGCAGTACTTC

D gene: .
V gene: TRBV7-9
J gene: TRBJ1-4
clone size: .
CDR3 protein: CASSLGRAFGEKLFF
CDR3 DNA: TGTGCCAGCAGCTTAGGCAGGGCGTTCGGAGAAAAACTGTTTTTT

D gene: TRBD1
V gene: TRBV6-5
J gene: TRBJ1-2
clone size: .
CDR3 protein: CASSRAGTGNYGYTF
CDR3 DNA: TGTGCCAGCAGCCGGGCCGGGACAGGGAACTATGGCTACACCTTC

D gene: .
V gene: TRBV18
J gene: TRBJ2-7
clone size: .
CDR3 protein: CASSPRAGGENEQYF
CDR3 DNA: TGTGCCAGCTCACCACGGGCTGGCGGGGAAAACGAGCAGTACTTC

D gene: .
V gene: TRBV10-3
J gene: TRBJ2-2
clone size: .
CDR3 protein: CAISPLRVNTGELFF
CDR3 DNA: TGTGCCATCAGCCCACTGCGGGTGAACACCGGGGAGCTGTTTTTT

D gene: TRBD2
V gene: TRBV30
J gene: TRBJ2-7
clone size: .
CDR3 protein: CAWGSSGTRIYEQYF
CDR3 DNA: TGTGCCTGGGGCTCCTCCGGGACTAGGATCTACGAGCAGTACTTC

D gene: .
V gene: TRBV7-9
J gene: TRBJ1-1
clone size: .
CDR3 protein: CTSTGTGNTEAFF
CDR3 DNA: TGTACCAGCACCGGGACGGGGAACACTGAAGCTTTCTTT

D gene: .
V gene: TRBV4-1
J gene: TRBJ2-3
clone size: .
CDR3 protein: CASSQGWGSTDTQYF
CDR3 DNA: TGCGCCAGCAGCCAAGGGTGGGGCAGCACAGATACGCAGTATTTT

D gene: TRBD1
V gene: TRBV18
J gene: TRBJ1-1
clone size: .
CDR3 protein: CASSQGGNTEAFF
CDR3 DNA: TGTGCCAGCTCCCAGGGGGGGAACACTGAAGCTTTCTTT

D gene: .
V gene: TRBV4-1
J gene: TRBJ1-4
clone size: once
CDR3 protein: CASSSSRDEKLFF
CDR3 DNA: TGCGCCAGCAGCTCCTCCCGGGATGAAAAACTGTTTTTT

D gene: .
V gene: TRBV7-9
J gene: TRBJ2-5
clone size: .
CDR3 protein: CASSWGVQETQYF
CDR3 DNA: TGTGCCAGCAGCTGGGGCGTCCAAGAGACCCAGTACTTC

D gene: TRBD1
V gene: TRBV14
J gene: TRBJ2-7
clone size: once
CDR3 protein: CASSQGTGGSYEQYF
CDR3 DNA: TGTGCCAGCAGCCAAGGCACAGGGGGTTCCTACGAGCAGTACTTC